The clone carrying this T cell receptor beta chain was found once. Its antigen is currently unknown. Alongside a J-beta primer mix, a sample-barcoded 5' primer served in a second PCR lasting about 7 to 11 cycles. TCRdb called the 5' RACE reads again in MiXCR, with one record for every CDR3 protein. This table has 540,000 or so distinct CDR3 sequences, less than 60% appearing once. V was cut by 9 bases and J by 0 bases, with 22 bases left in between. There are 17 residues in the CDR3. Germline V lookup: CDR1 LGHDT, CDR2 YNNKEL (reference sequence). This sample is drawn from a study of blood T cells in healthy people across ages. Findings and caveats of the study: The recorded TCR beta diversity per million T cells decreased in a roughly linear manner with age.

The sequence came from a man older than 75 in good health. Source material: blood. The V and J genes are TRBV3-1 and TRBJ2-3; tentative D call: TRBD2 (5 bases). In nucleotides, the CDR3 is TGTGCCAGTAGCTCCCAGAGCGCGGGTTCAAGCACAGATACGCAGTATTTT. It encodes CASSSQSAGSSTDTQYF.